Reported below is one T cell receptor (beta chain). It has no known antigen specificity. One base away there is no much larger clone; base qualities are not given. Germline trimming: 4 bases from V, 4 bases from J; junction bases outside gene matches: 10. Taken from cysteine to phenylalanine, the CDR3 has 16 residues. The read is trimmed to its CDR3 DNA, 48 bases read in frame from base 1. According to the germline V gene (reference sequence), CDR1 reads LNHNV and CDR2 reads YYDKDF. The donors were roughly 39 Caucasian individuals from Russia, aged roughly 6 to 100 years, who were systemically healthy. Roughly 10 milliliters of peripheral blood were collected from each donor into EDTA-treated Vacutainer tubes. Ficoll-Paque density-gradient centrifugation was used to isolate PBMCs, with at least 7 million per sample. Trizol reagent was used to extract total RNA from PBMCs, with at least 5 micrograms per sample. The percentages of naive CD45RAhigh/CD27high T cells were determined by flow cytometry on a PBMC aliquot from every donor.

These data originate in a study of blood T cells in healthy people across ages (dated by TCRdb to the mid-2010s). About the investigation overall: In model experiments, template switching captured about one uniquely barcoded TCR beta cDNA molecule for every two T cells. The study analyzed two additional independent replicas of 1 million unique cDNA reads from the same blood draw for two donors, one aged 18 to 29 and one aged 80 or older. To avoid experimental bias, donors of different ages were spread randomly across the sequencing lanes. Age-related changes in TCR beta repertoire diversity were measured in the study by deep sequencing normalized with unique cDNA molecular identifiers. Four age groups were formed from the donors: young (average approximately 15 years), middle-aged (just under 40), aged (more than 55) and long-lived (about 80). Beyond this particular receptor, the publication reports: Conclusive comparison of naive and antigen-experienced compartments was prevented by the profiling of bulk unsorted PBMCs. Because the CMV infection status of the donors was unknown, age-related changes in expanded clonotypes may potentially have been confounded. There was a strong correlation between observed TCR beta diversity and the percentage of naive T cells measured by flow cytometry. Observed TCR beta diversity per million T cells fell roughly linearly with age, and a significant reduction was already apparent by age about 38. Compared with the aged group, more naive CD4+ T cells, fewer expanded clones and increased TCR diversity were shown by the long-lived group, suggesting age selection. Estimates of total diversity from one million sequenced T cells were regarded as lower bounds and underestimates.

Library creation used 5' RACE. Sequencing was performed on an Illumina HiSeq 2500. A second PCR of roughly 7 to 11 cycles was performed with a sample-barcoded 5' primer and a J-beta primer mix. A template-switch 5' adaptor carrying 12 random nucleotides introduced a unique molecular identifier onto each TCR beta cDNA molecule. Each sample yielded at least 3 million CDR3-containing paired-end reads. The Mint cDNA synthesis kit, primed by a TRBC-specific oligonucleotide, was used to synthesize first-strand cDNA from all RNA. Following uracil-DNA glycosylase treatment, all cDNA underwent a first 18-cycle PCR with the universal primers M1SS and BC2_uni_R. In the authors' own workflow: For normalization, 1 million high-quality reads were randomly selected from each sample, with every read carrying a distinct molecular identifier. Instead of being binned into consensus sequences, reads with shared molecular identifiers were discarded. MiTCR, set to a Q25 quality threshold and the strictest error-elimination algorithm, was used for CDR3 identification, clonotype clustering and error correction. A nonparametric unseen species model with Euler transformation was used to estimate a lower bound on total TCR beta diversity. TCRdb handled the public reads itself, with Q25 trimming in fastp and clone calling in MiXCR, and kept productive beta chains. Each entry merges the rows of one CDR3 protein and shows their most common DNA and genes. Clone size and V and J calls follow TCRdb, not the original study. This sample comprises approximately 350,000 distinct CDR3 sequences, about 52% of them detected only once. Clones ranked in the top ten supply around 50% of the sample.

The receptor was isolated from a man aged 55 to 70 in good health. The sequence is built from TRBV15 and TRBJ2-7, with 10 bases aligning to TRBD2. The sample was blood. The DNA sequence is given as TGTGCCACCAGCAAAGATCCGCCTAGCGGGGGATACGAGCAGTACTTC. This is translated as CATSKDPPSGGYEQYF.